This T cell receptor (beta chain) was documented in a study of blood T cell repertoires in COVID-19. At the level of the study: Acute and convalescent COVID-19 specimens originated in the United States, Italy and Spain. T cells, B-cell-depleted T cells, or PBMCs supplied cDNA or gDNA.

This CDR3 is built from 13 residues. Germline V CDR1 and CDR2: GTSNPN, SVGIG (reference sequence). V was clipped by 5 bases and J by 4 bases, with 13 bases between them. Per the authors' pipeline: It was from reference gene primer amplification that nucleated cell counts were estimated. The repertoire was sequenced with immunoSEQ multiplex PCR; TCRdb's copy has only in-frame clones and lacks some. The D gene and trimming were derived from the DNA, and the V and J assignments and clone size from that table. The table has 150,000 or so clones, around 90% seen once. The genes are TRBV30 and TRBJ2-3; D possibly corresponds to TRBD2 (5 bases). Sequencing input: peripheral blood. This clonotype was sampled from a man aged 55 to 70 with acute or convalescent COVID-19. CDR3: CAWGLGGADTQYF. CDR3 bases: TGTGCCTGGGGACTCGGCGGTGCAGATACGCAGTATTTT. Looking up the rest from reference TRBV30 and TRBJ2-3 gives the full variable domain: SQTIHQWPATLVQPVGSPLSLECTVEGTSNPNLYWYRQAAGRGLQLLFYSVGIGQISSEVPQNLSASRPQDRQFILSSKKLLLSDSGFYLCAWGLGGADTQYFGPGTRLTVL.